There are many counts of the clone carrying this T cell receptor (beta chain). These data are taken from a study of T cell repertoires in cytomegalovirus infection. Losses at the gene ends were 2 bases for V and 2 bases for J; bases not matched to a gene: 5. Germline CDR1 and CDR2: ENHRY and SYGVKD. This CDR3 has 16 residues. TCRdb used MiXCR to reprocess the reads, holding one entry per CDR3 protein. This sample has about 180,000 distinct CDR3 sequences, with roughly an eighth found just once. This chain joins TRBV10-3 and TRBJ1-5, with TRBD1 matching 8 bases. The sequence derives from a human donor in good health (CMV status not recorded). Some clones in this sample may be carry-over from other donors' samples. Specimen: PBMCs. The DNA for the CDR3 is TGTGCCATCAGTGAGGGTGGGACAGGCCGCAATCAGCCCCAGCATTTT. This codes for CAISEGGTGRNQPQHF.